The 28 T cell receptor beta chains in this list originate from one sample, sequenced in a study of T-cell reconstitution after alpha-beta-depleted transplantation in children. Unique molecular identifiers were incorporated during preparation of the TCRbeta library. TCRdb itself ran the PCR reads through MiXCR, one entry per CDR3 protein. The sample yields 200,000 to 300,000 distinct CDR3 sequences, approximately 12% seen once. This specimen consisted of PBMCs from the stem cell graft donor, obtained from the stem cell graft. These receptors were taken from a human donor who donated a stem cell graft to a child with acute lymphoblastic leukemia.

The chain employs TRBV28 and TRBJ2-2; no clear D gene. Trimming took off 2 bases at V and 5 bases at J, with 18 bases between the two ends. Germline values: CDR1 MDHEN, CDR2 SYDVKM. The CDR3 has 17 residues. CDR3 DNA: TGTGCCAGCAGTTTAATAGGGATAACACTTTCTACCGGGGAGCTGTTTTTT. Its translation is CASSLIGITLSTGELFF. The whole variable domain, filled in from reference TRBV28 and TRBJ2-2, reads DVKVTQSSRYLVKRTGEKVFLECVQDMDHENMFWYRQDPGLGLRLIYFSYDVKMKEKGDIPEGYSVSREKKERFSLILESASTNQTSMYLCASSLIGITLSTGELFFGEGSRLTVL.

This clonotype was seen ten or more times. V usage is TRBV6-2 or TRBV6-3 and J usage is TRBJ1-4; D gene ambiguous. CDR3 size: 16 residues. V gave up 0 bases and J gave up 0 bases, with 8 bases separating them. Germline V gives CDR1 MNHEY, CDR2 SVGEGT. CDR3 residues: CASSYSTGATNEKLFF. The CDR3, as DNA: TGTGCCAGCAGTTACTCGACGGGTGCAACTAATGAAAAACTGTTTTTT.

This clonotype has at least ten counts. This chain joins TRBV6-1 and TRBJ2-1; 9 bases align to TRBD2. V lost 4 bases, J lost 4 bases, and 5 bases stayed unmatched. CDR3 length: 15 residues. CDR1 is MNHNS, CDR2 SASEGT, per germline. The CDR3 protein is CASSGDSGSYNEQFF. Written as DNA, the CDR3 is TGTGCCAGCAGTGGAGATAGCGGGAGTTACAATGAGCAGTTCTTC.

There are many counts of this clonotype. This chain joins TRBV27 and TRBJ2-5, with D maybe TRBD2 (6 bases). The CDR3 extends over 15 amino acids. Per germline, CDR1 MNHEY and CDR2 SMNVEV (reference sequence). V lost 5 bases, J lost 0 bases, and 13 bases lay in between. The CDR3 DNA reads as TGTGCCAGCAGTACCTCCCGGGGGAACCAAGAGACCCAGTACTTC. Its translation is CASSTSRGNQETQYF.

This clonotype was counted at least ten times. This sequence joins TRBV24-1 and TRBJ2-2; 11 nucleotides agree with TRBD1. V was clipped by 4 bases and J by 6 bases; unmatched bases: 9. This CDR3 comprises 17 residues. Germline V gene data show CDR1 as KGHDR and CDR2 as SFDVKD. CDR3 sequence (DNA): TGTGCCACCAGTGACTTAGGACAGGGGGCATGGCCCGGGGAGCTGTTTTTT. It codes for CATSDLGQGAWPGELFF.

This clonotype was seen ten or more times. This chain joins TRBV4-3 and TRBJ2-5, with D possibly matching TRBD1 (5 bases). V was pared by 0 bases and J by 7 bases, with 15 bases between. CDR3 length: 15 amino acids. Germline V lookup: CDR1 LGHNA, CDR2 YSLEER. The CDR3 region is CASSQDRGVQGTQYF. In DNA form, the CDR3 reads TGCGCCAGCAGCCAAGATAGAGGTGTCCAGGGGACCCAGTACTTC.

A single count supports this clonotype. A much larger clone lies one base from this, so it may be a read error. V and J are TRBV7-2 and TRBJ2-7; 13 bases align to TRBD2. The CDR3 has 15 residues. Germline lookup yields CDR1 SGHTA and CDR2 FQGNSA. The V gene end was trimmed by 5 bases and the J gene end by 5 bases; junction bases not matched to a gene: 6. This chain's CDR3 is CASSVGLAGVHEQYF. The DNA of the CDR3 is TGTGCCAGCAGCGTCGGACTAGCGGGGGTCCACGAGCAGTACTTC.

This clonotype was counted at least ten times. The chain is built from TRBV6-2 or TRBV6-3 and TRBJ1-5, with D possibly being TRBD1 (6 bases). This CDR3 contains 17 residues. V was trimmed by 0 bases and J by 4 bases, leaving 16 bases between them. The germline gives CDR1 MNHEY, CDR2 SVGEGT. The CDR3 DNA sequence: TGTGCCAGCAGTTACTCGCTCAGGGGTGGGTTGAATCAGCCCCAGCATTTT. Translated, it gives CASSYSLRGGLNQPQHF.

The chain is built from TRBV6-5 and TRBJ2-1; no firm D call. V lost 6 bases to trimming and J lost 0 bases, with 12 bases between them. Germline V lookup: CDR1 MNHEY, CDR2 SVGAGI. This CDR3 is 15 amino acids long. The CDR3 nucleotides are TGTGCCAGCAGCCGACGAACCGCCTCCTACAATGAGCAGTTCTTC. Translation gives CASSRRTASYNEQFF.

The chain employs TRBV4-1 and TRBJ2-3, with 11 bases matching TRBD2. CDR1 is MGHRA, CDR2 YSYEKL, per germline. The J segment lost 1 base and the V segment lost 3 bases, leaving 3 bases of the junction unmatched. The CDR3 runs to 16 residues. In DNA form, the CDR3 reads TGCGCCAGCAGCCAGGTGGGACTAGCGGGCACAGATACGCAGTATTTT. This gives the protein CASSQVGLAGTDTQYF.

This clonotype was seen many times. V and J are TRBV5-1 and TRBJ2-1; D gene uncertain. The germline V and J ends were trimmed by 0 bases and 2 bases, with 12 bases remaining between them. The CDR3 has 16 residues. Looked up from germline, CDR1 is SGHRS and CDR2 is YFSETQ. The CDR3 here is CASSLEGLRPYNEQFF. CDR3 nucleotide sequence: TGCGCCAGCAGCTTGGAAGGGCTCCGTCCCTACAATGAGCAGTTCTTC.

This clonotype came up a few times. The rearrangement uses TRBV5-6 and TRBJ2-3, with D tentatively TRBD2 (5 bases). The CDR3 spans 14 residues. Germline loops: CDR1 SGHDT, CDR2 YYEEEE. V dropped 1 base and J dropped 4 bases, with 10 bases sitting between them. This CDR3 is CASSLRRTSDTQYF. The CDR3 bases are TGTGCCAGCAGCTTGAGGCGGACTTCAGATACGCAGTATTTT.

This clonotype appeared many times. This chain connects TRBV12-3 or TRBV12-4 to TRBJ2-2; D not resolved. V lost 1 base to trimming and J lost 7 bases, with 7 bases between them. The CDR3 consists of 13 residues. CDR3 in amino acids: CASSLDVRGELFF. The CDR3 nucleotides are TGTGCCAGCAGTTTAGACGTGCGCGGGGAGCTGTTTTTT.

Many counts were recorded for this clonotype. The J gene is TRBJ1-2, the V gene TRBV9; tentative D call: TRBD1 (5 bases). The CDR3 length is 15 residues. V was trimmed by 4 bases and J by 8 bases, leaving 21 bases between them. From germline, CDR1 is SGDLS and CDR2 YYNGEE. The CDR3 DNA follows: TGTGCCAGCAGCCCCAGGGTTGCCACCGTTTTGGGCTACACCTTC. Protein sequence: CASSPRVATVLGYTF.

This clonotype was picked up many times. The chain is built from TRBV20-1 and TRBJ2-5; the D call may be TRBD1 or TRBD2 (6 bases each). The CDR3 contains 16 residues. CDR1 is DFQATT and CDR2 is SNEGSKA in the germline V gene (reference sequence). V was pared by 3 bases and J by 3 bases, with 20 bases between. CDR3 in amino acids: CSARRRQEPGEETQYF. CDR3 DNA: TGCAGTGCTAGGAGAAGACAGGAACCGGGGGAAGAGACCCAGTACTTC.

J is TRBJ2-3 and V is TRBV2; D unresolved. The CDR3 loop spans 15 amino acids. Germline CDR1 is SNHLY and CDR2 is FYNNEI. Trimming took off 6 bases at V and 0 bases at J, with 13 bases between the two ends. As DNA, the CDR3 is TGTGCCAGCAGGACGGACCAACACAGCACAGATACGCAGTATTTT. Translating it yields CASRTDQHSTDTQYF. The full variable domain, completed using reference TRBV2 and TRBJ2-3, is EPEVTQTPSHQVTQMGQEVILRCVPISNHLYFYWYRQILGQKVEFLVSFYNNEISEKSEIFDDQFSVERPDGSNFTLKIRSTKLEDSAMYFCASRTDQHSTDTQYFGPGTRLTVL.

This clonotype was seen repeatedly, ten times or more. CDR3 in DNA: TGCGCCAGCAGCTTGGACCTCTCTAACTATGGCTACACCTTC. Translating it yields CASSLDLSNYGYTF. V is TRBV5-1 and J is TRBJ1-2, with D uncertain. This CDR3 contains 14 residues. In germline, CDR1 is SGHRS, CDR2 YFSETQ. The V end lost 0 bases, the J end lost 0 bases, and 6 bases lay between the germline ends.

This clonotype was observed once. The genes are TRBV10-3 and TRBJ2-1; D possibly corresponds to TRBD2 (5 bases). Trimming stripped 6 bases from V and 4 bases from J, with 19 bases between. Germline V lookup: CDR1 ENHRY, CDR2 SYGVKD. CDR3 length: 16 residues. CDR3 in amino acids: CAISPRPPGGYNEQFF. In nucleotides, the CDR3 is TGTGCCATCAGCCCTCGACCCCCCGGAGGATACAATGAGCAGTTCTTC.

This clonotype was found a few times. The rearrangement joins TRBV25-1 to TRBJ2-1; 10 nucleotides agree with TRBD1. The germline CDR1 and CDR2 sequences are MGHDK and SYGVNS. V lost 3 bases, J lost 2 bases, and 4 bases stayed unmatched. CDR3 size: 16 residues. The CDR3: CASSDTTGGPYNEQFF. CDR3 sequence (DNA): TGTGCCAGCAGTGATACGACAGGGGGCCCCTACAATGAGCAGTTCTTC.

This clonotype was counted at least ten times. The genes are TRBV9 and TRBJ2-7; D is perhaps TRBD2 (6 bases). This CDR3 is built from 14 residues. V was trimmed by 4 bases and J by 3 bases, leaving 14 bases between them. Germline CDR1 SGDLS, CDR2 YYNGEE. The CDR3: CASSMDAGGYEQYF. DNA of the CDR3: TGTGCCAGCAGCATGGACGCCGGGGGCTACGAGCAGTACTTC.

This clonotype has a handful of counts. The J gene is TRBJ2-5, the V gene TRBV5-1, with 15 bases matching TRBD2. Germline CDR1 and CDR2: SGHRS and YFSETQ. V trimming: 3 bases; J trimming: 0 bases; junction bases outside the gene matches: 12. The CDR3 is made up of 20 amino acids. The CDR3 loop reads CASSWPSWTSGREHQETQYF. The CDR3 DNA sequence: TGCGCCAGCAGCTGGCCAAGCTGGACTAGCGGGAGGGAACACCAAGAGACCCAGTACTTC.

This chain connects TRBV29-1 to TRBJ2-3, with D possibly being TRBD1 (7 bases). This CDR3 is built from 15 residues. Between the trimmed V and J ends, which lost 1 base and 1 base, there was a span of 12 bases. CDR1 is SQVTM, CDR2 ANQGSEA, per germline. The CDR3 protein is CSVEGTGEGTDTQYF. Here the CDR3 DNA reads TGCAGCGTTGAAGGAACAGGGGAGGGCACAGATACGCAGTATTTT.

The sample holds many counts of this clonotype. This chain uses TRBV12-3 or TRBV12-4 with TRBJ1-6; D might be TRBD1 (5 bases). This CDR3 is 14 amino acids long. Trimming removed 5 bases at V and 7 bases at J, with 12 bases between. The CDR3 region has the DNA TGTGCCAGCAGTCCGGGCAGGGAGAATTCACCCCTCCACTTT. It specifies CASSPGRENSPLHF.

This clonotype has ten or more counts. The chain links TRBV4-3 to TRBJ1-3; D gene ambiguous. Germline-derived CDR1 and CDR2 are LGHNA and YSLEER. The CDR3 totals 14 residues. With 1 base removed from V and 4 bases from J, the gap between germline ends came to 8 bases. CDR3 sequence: CASSQVGRGNTIYF. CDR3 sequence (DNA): TGCGCCAGCAGCCAAGTTGGGCGGGGAAACACCATATATTTT.

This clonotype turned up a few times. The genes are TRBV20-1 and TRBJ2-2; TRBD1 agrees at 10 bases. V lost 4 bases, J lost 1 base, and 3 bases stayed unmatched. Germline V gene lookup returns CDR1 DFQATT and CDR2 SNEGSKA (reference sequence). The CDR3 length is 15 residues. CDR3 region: CSAKDRGKNTGELFF. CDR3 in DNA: TGCAGTGCTAAGGACAGGGGGAAGAACACCGGGGAGCTGTTTTTT.

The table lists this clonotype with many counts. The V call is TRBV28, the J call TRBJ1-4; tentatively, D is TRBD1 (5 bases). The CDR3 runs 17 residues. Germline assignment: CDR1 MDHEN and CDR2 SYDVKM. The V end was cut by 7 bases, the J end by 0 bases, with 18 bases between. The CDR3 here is CASMRWSRAATNEKLFF. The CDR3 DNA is TGTGCCAGCATGCGGTGGAGCAGGGCAGCAACTAATGAAAAACTGTTTTTT.

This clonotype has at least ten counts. DNA of the CDR3: TGTGCCAGCAGTTACGGACAGGCCCGGGAGACCCAGTACTTC. Its protein product is CASSYGQARETQYF. The chain uses TRBV6-5 and TRBJ2-5; 7 nucleotides match TRBD1. Germline-derived CDR1 and CDR2 are MNHEY and SVGAGI. The V segment lost 2 bases and the J segment 5 bases; nucleotides outside the gene matches: 5. This CDR3 has 14 amino acids.

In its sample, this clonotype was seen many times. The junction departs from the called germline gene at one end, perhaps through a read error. This CDR3 reads CASSLGGDEQFF. The CDR3, as DNA: TGTGCCAGCAGTCTAGGCGGGGATGAGCAGTTCTTC. V gene TRBV5-1 combines with J gene TRBJ2-1, with D tentatively TRBD2 (6 bases). The CDR3 spans 12 residues. Germline V gene sequence: CDR1 SGHRS, CDR2 YFSETQ.